This T cell receptor beta chain comes out of a study of blood T cell repertoires in COVID-19 (dated by TCRdb to the early 2020s). In the study overall: The collaborator samples originated in the United States, Italy and Spain and spanned the acute and convalescent phases of COVID-19. The material from the prospective study consisted of cDNA or gDNA derived from T cells, B-cell-depleted T cells, or PBMCs. Deeply sampled blood TCRbeta repertoires from subjects exposed to, actively infected with, or recovered from COVID-19 were included in the dataset. The repertoires were released in a freely available public database meant as a resource for research on the immune response to SARS-CoV-2. Samples were obtained from the ongoing ImmuneRACE study (first 160 participants) and from 1,254 subjects provided by 6 global collaborators. Sample metadata almost always included a de-identified subject ID, COVID-19 status, age in years and sex. HLA class I and class II types, where available, came from metadata supplied by the sample provider rather than from assay-based typing.

Overall study outcomes, separate from this receptor: The quantity of clinical and demographic metadata differed by source and by participant and was supplied without curation.

V lost 6 bases and J lost 7 bases, and the count of bases not matched to a germline gene is 5. From the cysteine up to the valine, the CDR3 has a length of 12 residues. The entry retains the CDR3 DNA only, 36 bases that are in frame from base 1. The germline V gene (reference sequence) specifies LGHDT as CDR1 and YNNKEL as CDR2. Collaborating institutions collected whole blood in K2EDTA tubes following their own protocols. For TCRbeta analysis, collaborators shipped samples as frozen whole blood, isolated PBMCs, or DNA extracted from either of those sample types. As concerns this clone: The target of this receptor is not known. There are no base qualities to consult, and no much larger clone falls within one base.

TCRbeta CDR3 regions were amplified from genomic DNA using the immunoSEQ Assay, a bias-controlled multiplex PCR. Per the authors' processing: Nucleated cell counts per sample were estimated from amplification of reference gene primers within the assay. To quantify the absolute abundance of each unique TCRbeta CDR3 rearrangement, sequence reads were collapsed and filtered. For each sample, productive Simpson clonality was calculated as the square root of Simpson's diversity index across productive rearrangements. This immuneACCESS table, as held by TCRdb, lists in-frame sequences with V and J called but not all clones. Of the missing ones, under half trace to an unresolved V gene in checked studies; the others have no known cause. The DNA gave D and trimming, while V, J and clone size come from that table. The sample table holds around 190,000 clones, of which 75% to 90% were seen once. Of the sample, roughly 7.7% falls within the top ten clones.

The rearrangement joined TRBV3-1 (or the pseudogene TRBV3-2) to TRBJ2-7; 8 junctional bases match TRBD2. The sample was peripheral blood. The receptor was isolated from a woman aged 55-69 years with acute or convalescent COVID-19. The CDR3 reads CASSQSGREQYV. In nucleotides, the sequence is TGTGCCAGCAGTCAGAGCGGGAGAGAGCAGTACGTC.